This T cell receptor (beta chain) was sequenced during a study of blood T cell repertoires in COVID-19. Across the whole study: The United States, Italy and Spain were the sources of the acute and convalescent COVID-19 samples.

Authors' data handling: Reference gene primer amplification gave nucleated cell count estimates. Method: immunoSEQ multiplex PCR; TCRdb's copy keeps in-frame clones and lacks some. D and trimming were read from the DNA, whereas the V and J calls and clone size are those reported in that table. The sample includes approximately 180,000 clones, about 85% of them seen just once. Trimming removed 6 bases from V and 5 bases from J, with 19 bases in between. The CDR3 consists of 15 residues. The germline V gene encodes CDR1 ENHRY and CDR2 SYGVKD. The gene calls are TRBV10-3 and TRBJ1-2; D might be TRBD1 (5 bases). This clonotype was obtained from a woman over 75 with acute or convalescent COVID-19. Sequencing was carried out using peripheral blood. In nucleotides, the CDR3 is TGTGCCATCAGAGCGGAGGCGGGGGACGTATATGGCTACACCTTC. It is translated as CAIRAEAGDVYGYTF.